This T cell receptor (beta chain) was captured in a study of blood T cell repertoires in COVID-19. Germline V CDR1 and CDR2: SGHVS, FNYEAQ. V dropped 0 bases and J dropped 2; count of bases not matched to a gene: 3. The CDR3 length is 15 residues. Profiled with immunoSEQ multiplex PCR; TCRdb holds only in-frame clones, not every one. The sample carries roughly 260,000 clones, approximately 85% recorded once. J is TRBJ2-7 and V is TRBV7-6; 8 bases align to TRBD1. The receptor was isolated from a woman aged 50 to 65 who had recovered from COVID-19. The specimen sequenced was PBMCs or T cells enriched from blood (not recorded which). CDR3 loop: CASSLATGAAYEQYF. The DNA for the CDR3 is TGTGCCAGCAGCTTAGCGACAGGGGCAGCCTACGAGCAGTACTTC.